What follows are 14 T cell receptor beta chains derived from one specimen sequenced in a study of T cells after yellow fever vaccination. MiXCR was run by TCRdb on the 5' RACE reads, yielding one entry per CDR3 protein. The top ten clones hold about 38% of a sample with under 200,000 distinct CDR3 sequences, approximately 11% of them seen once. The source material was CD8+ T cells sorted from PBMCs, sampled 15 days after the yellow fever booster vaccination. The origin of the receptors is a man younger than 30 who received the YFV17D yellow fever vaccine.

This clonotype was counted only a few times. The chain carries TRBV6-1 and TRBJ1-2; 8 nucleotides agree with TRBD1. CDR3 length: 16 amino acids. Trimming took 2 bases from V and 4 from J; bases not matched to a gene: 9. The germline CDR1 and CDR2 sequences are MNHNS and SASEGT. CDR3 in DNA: TGTGCCAGCAGTGAAACGGCCGCAGGGGGCGCCTATGGCTACACCTTC. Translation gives CASSETAAGGAYGYTF.

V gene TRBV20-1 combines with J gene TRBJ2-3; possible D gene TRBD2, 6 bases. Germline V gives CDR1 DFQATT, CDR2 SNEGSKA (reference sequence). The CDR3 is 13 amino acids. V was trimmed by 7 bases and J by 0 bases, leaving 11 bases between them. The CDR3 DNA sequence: TGCAGTGATACCGGGGGTAGCACAGATACGCAGTATTTT. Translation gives CSDTGGSTDTQYF.

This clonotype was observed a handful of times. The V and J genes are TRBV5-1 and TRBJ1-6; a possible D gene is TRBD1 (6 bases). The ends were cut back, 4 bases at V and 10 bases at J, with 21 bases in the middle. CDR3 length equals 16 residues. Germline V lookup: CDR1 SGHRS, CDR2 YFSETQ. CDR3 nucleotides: TGCGCCAGCAGCCCAGGCAGGGACACCCCCAACTCACCCCTCCACTTT. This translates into CASSPGRDTPNSPLHF.

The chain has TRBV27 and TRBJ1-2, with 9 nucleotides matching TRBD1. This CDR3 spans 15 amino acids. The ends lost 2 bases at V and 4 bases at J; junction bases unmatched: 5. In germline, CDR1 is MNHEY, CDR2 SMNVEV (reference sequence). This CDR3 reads CASSLEGTGSYGYTF. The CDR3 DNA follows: TGTGCCAGCAGTTTAGAAGGGACAGGGAGCTATGGCTACACCTTC.

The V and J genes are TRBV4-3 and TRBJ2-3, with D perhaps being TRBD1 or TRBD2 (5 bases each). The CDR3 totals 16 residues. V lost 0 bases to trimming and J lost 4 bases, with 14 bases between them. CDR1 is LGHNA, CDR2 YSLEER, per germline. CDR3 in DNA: TGCGCCAGCAGCCAAGAACGGGGCGAAGAGGCAGATACGCAGTATTTT. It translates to CASSQERGEEADTQYF.

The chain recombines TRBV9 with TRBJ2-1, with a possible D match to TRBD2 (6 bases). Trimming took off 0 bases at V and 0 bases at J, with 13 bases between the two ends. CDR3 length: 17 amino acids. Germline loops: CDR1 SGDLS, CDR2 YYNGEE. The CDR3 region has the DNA TGTGCCAGCAGCGTAGAGGGCGGGGCTAGCTCCTACAATGAGCAGTTCTTC. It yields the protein CASSVEGGASSYNEQFF.

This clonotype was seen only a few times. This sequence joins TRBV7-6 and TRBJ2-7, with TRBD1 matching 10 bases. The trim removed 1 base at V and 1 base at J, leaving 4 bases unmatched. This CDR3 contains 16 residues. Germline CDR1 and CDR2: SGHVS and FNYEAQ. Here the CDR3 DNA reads TGTGCCAGCAGCTTAGGGGGACAGGGGCCTTCCTACGAGCAGTACTTC. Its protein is CASSLGGQGPSYEQYF.

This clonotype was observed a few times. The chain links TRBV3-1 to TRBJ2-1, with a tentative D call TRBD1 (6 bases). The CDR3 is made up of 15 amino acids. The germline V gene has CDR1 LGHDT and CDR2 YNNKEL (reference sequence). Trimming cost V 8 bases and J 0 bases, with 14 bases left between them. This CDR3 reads CASGSTGSSYNEQFF. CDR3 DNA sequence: TGTGCCAGCGGGTCCACAGGGAGCTCCTACAATGAGCAGTTCTTC.

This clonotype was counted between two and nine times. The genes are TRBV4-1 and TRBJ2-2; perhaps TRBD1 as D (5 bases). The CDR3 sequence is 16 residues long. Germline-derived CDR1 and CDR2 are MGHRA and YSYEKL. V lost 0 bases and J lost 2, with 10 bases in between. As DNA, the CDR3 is TGCGCCAGCAGCCAAGAGGCAGGGCCCAACACCGGGGAGCTGTTTTTT. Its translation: CASSQEAGPNTGELFF.

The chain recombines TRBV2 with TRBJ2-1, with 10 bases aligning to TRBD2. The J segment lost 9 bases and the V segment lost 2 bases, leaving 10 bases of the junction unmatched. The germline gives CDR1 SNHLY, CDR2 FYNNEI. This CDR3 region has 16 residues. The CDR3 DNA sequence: TGTGCCAGCAGTGAATTAGTAGCGGGGGGTCTGGGTGAGCAGTTCTTC. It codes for CASSELVAGGLGEQFF.

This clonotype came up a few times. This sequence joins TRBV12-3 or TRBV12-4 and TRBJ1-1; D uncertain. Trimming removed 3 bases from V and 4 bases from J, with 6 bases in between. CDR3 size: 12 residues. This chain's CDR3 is CASSFVSTEAFF. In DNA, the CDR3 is TGTGCCAGCAGTTTCGTAAGCACTGAAGCTTTCTTT.

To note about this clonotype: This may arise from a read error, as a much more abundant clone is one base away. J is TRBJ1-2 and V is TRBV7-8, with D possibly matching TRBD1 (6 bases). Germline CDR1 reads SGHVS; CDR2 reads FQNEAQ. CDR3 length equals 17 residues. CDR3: CAISFGSRGLANYGYTF. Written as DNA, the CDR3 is TGTGCCATCAGCTTCGGGTCCAGGGGACTCGCTAACTATGGCTACACCTTC.

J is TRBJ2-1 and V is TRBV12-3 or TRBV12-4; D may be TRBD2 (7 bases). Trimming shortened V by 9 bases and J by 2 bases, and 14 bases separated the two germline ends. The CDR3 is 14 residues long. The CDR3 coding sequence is TGTGCCAGTAGGGGGAGGGCCCCCTACAATGAGCAGTTCTTC. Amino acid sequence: CASRGRAPYNEQFF.

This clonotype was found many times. The CDR3 DNA sequence: TGTGCCAGCAGTGAAGCGCAGGGAGAGGGCTACGAGCAGTACTTC. This codes for CASSEAQGEGYEQYF. The chain is built from TRBV6-1 and TRBJ2-7, with D possibly called TRBD1 or TRBD2 (5 bases each). Germline values: CDR1 MNHNS, CDR2 SASEGT. The ends were cut back, 0 bases at V and 3 bases at J, with 12 bases in the middle. CDR3 length: 15 amino acids.